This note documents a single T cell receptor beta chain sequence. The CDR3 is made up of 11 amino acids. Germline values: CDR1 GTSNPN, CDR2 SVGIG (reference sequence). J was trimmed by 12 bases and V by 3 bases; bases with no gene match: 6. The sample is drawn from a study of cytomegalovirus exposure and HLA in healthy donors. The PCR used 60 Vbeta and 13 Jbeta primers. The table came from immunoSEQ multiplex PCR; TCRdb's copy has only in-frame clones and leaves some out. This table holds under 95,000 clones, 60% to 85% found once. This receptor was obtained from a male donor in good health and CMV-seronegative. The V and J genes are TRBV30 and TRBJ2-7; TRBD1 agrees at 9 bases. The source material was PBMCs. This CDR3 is CAWSRQGGRYF. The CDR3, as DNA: TGTGCCTGGAGCCGACAGGGGGGTCGGTACTTC.